In this sample, the clone carrying this TCR beta chain turned up a few times. Constant-segment primers served in 5'RACE that generated TCR alpha and TCR beta cDNA libraries bearing sample barcodes and UMIs. TCRdb re-called the 5' RACE reads with MiXCR, one entry per CDR3 protein. The sample contains about 140,000 distinct CDR3 sequences, around 15% of which appear only once. This sample is part of a study of T-cell memory formation after mild COVID-19. Overall study: TCR clusters mostly belonged to single donors.

The V and J ends lost 4 bases and 9 bases, in that order; junction bases with no gene match: 6. The CDR3 covers 14 residues. CDR1 and CDR2 (germline): SEHNR, FQNEAQ (reference sequence). The sample taken for sequencing was PBMCs or a T cell subset sorted from them (not recorded which). The chain links TRBV7-9 to TRBJ2-1; 10 positions agree with TRBD2. This clonotype was sampled from an adult woman who had mild COVID-19 (a few samples of this study predate the infection). Cell type and time point are not known. This CDR3 is CASSSPGLALEQFF. The CDR3 coding sequence is TGTGCCAGCAGCTCTCCGGGACTAGCGCTTGAGCAGTTCTTC.